This is a list of T cell receptor beta chains from one sample in a study of T cells expressing NK-cell markers. TCRdb re-called the 5' RACE reads; one entry per CDR3 protein, DNA not given. This sample's table reports about 260,000 distinct CDR3 sequences. The sequencing input was blood T cells: a sorted CD56 or NKG2C T cell subset, CD4+ or CD8+ T cells, or bulk PBMC T cells (not recorded which). These receptors all stem from a man between 18 and 29 years old in good health. Each CDR3 is given with its conserved first and last residue.

J gene: TRBJ2-5
V gene: TRBV4-3
CDR3 protein: CASSQDRTGQETQYF

J gene: TRBJ2-1
V gene: TRBV6-5
CDR3 protein: CASSTSRASSYNEQFF

J gene: TRBJ2-3
V gene: TRBV12-3/TRBV12-4
CDR3 protein: CASRPRTDSTDTQYF

J gene: TRBJ2-2
V gene: TRBV20-1
CDR3 protein: CSASVISSGARELFF

J gene: TRBJ1-1
V gene: TRBV29-1
CDR3 protein: CSVGHGQGNTEAFF

J gene: TRBJ1-1
V gene: TRBV16
CDR3 protein: CASSHANPLLNTEAFF

J gene: TRBJ2-2
V gene: TRBV29-1
CDR3 protein: CSVELAVTLAGGTGELFF

J gene: TRBJ2-6
V gene: TRBV29-1
CDR3 protein: CSVEPLGANVLTF

J gene: TRBJ2-3
V gene: TRBV20-1
CDR3 protein: CSARDQSGAGGPRGTDTQYF

J gene: TRBJ2-1
V gene: TRBV5-1
CDR3 protein: CASSLRRDFLRSDEQFF

J gene: TRBJ2-2
V gene: TRBV19
CDR3 protein: CASRGGQRTDYGELFF

J gene: TRBJ1-1
V gene: TRBV12-3/TRBV12-4
CDR3 protein: CASSFARGDTEAFF

J gene: TRBJ2-5
V gene: TRBV28
CDR3 protein: CASSQLAGGETQYF

J gene: TRBJ2-1
V gene: TRBV10-3
CDR3 protein: CAIRAGGIYNEQFF

J gene: TRBJ2-7
V gene: TRBV5-1
CDR3 protein: CASSLAETGHHEQYF

J gene: TRBJ2-1
V gene: TRBV5-5
CDR3 protein: CASSDLSGNSYNEQFF

J gene: TRBJ1-2
V gene: TRBV2
CDR3 protein: CASRDRGLFDYGYTF

J gene: TRBJ2-1
V gene: TRBV29-1
CDR3 protein: CSARQGASSYNEQFF

J gene: TRBJ2-5
V gene: TRBV6-5
CDR3 protein: CASSYRRGSGSGETQYF

J gene: TRBJ2-1
V gene: TRBV19
CDR3 protein: CASSERTGPYNEQFF

J gene: TRBJ1-6
V gene: TRBV20-1
CDR3 protein: CSALPGTGRNSPLHF

J gene: TRBJ2-5
V gene: TRBV20-1
CDR3 protein: CSARFEGLETQYF

J gene: TRBJ2-7
V gene: TRBV27
CDR3 protein: CASSKTLAGASDEQYF

J gene: TRBJ2-2
V gene: TRBV20-1
CDR3 protein: CSARDVGRPAGELFF

J gene: TRBJ2-1
V gene: TRBV6-5
CDR3 protein: CASSYLAGESYEQFF

J gene: TRBJ1-5
V gene: TRBV9
CDR3 protein: CASSVTGSGQPQHF

J gene: TRBJ2-7
V gene: TRBV4-3
CDR3 protein: CASSQDPPTAEQYF

J gene: TRBJ2-5
V gene: TRBV29-1
CDR3 protein: CSVRWDNRRETQYF

J gene: TRBJ2-3
V gene: TRBV11-3
CDR3 protein: CASGGMGGNTQYF

J gene: TRBJ2-3
V gene: TRBV30
CDR3 protein: CAWLGTPLGDTQYF

J gene: TRBJ1-6
V gene: TRBV7-8
CDR3 protein: CASSFLTENNSPLHF

J gene: TRBJ2-1
V gene: TRBV3-1
CDR3 protein: CASSQGDLGLAGGGEQFF

J gene: TRBJ1-5
V gene: TRBV18
CDR3 protein: CASSPREQPQHF

J gene: TRBJ1-5
V gene: TRBV3-1
CDR3 protein: CASSQAGHNQPQHF

J gene: TRBJ2-2
V gene: TRBV12-3/TRBV12-4
CDR3 protein: CASRKREFTGELFF

J gene: TRBJ2-2
V gene: TRBV20-1
CDR3 protein: CSARRTGPGELFF

J gene: TRBJ2-7
V gene: TRBV12-3/TRBV12-4
CDR3 protein: CASVSRLNGEQYF

J gene: TRBJ2-3
V gene: TRBV12-3/TRBV12-4
CDR3 protein: CASRPGTTDTQYF

J gene: TRBJ2-3
V gene: TRBV6-5
CDR3 protein: CASSYVLAATDTQYF

J gene: TRBJ2-7
V gene: TRBV6-1
CDR3 protein: CASRQGGTTYEQYF

J gene: TRBJ2-1
V gene: TRBV5-1
CDR3 protein: CASSEVTSGRGNEQFF

J gene: TRBJ2-3
V gene: TRBV19
CDR3 protein: CASSSTGQSTDTQYF

J gene: TRBJ2-7
V gene: TRBV7-9
CDR3 protein: CASSLQQTSYEQYF

J gene: TRBJ2-3
V gene: TRBV7-9
CDR3 protein: CASSSPLQREASDTQYF

J gene: TRBJ2-1
V gene: TRBV5-4
CDR3 protein: CASSAQRAEINNEQFF

J gene: TRBJ2-7
V gene: TRBV20-1
CDR3 protein: CSARDPGNRGINEQYF

J gene: TRBJ2-3
V gene: TRBV7-2
CDR3 protein: CASSPTRVSTDTQYF

J gene: TRBJ1-4
V gene: TRBV7-2
CDR3 protein: CASSLAPRGRFGEKLFF

J gene: TRBJ2-7
V gene: TRBV29-1
CDR3 protein: CSVGHSYEQYF

J gene: TRBJ2-5
V gene: TRBV9
CDR3 protein: CASSLRTDPPGTQYF

J gene: TRBJ1-4
V gene: TRBV5-5
CDR3 protein: CASSLWGQGQENEKLFF